A single T cell receptor beta chain is shown here with its context. The entry originates in a study of technical replicates of blood from a handful of donors. V was clipped by 0 bases and J by 5 bases, with 6 bases between them. The CDR3 sequence is 13 residues long. The germline gives CDR1 SGHKS, CDR2 YYEKEE (reference sequence). Profiling relied on immunoSEQ multiplex PCR, and the TCRdb table lists in-frame clones only, not all of them. The sample consists of just over 95,000 clones, about 94% of them appearing once. What was sequenced was T cells isolated from PBMCs. The TCR comes from a human donor in good health. The V gene is TRBV5-5, the J gene TRBJ2-1; D is uncertain. The CDR3 DNA is TGTGCCAGCAGCTTGGGGGCAGACAATGAGCAGTTCTTC. The encoded protein is CASSLGADNEQFF.